The subject of this entry is one T cell receptor beta chain. The sample originates from a study of blood T cell repertoires in COVID-19. Study background: T cells, B-cell-depleted T cells, or PBMCs supplied cDNA or gDNA.

V was clipped by 3 bases and J by 8 bases, with 13 bases between them. CDR3 size: 13 residues. Germline assignment: CDR1 MDHEN and CDR2 SYDVKM. Recruits, aged about 18 to 90 years, lived in roughly 22 US areas. Authors' processing steps: By means of reference gene primer amplification, nucleated cell counts were estimated. The data were produced by immunoSEQ multiplex PCR, yet TCRdb's version contains in-frame clones alone and is incomplete. The V and J calls and the clone size are those of that table, but D and trimming were determined from the DNA. The sample yields almost 400,000 clones, 85% to 90% seen once.

The sequenced material came from PBMCs or T cells enriched from blood (not recorded which). The TCR was taken from a woman aged 25 to 39 with acute COVID-19. V and J are TRBV28 and TRBJ1-2, with TRBD1 as a possible D gene (5 bases). The CDR3 sequence: CASSFEGARGYTF. The CDR3 nucleotides are TGTGCCAGCAGTTTTGAAGGGGCGCGGGGCTACACCTTC.